The 20 T cell receptor beta chains given below trace back to one sample, sequenced in a study of post-analysis software for immune sequencing data. Study-level points and caveats: About five TRBV segments were more frequent in patients than controls; TRBV5-6, TRBV5-1 and TRBV20-1 belonged to this group.

The antigens for these receptors are not known. Libraries were made from TCR beta cDNA, and they carried unique molecular identifiers. From the PCR reads, TCRdb called clonotypes with MiXCR, one entry per CDR3 protein. The table has about 460,000 distinct CDR3 sequences, roughly 45% seen once. The sequenced material came from blood. These receptors originate from a girl between 5 and 17 years old with multiple sclerosis.

This clonotype was detected a few times. The rearrangement uses TRBV15 and TRBJ2-1; TRBD2 agrees at 8 bases. The V gene end was trimmed by 2 bases and the J gene end by 7 bases; junction bases not matched to a gene: 4. The germline gives CDR1 LNHNV, CDR2 YYDKDF (reference sequence). This CDR3 has 14 residues. The CDR3 DNA follows: TGTGCCACCAGCAGACGTAGCGGGACGAATGAGCAGTTCTTC. Its protein is CATSRRSGTNEQFF.

V and J are TRBV4-1 and TRBJ2-3; D may be TRBD2 (5 bases). The CDR3 extends over 15 amino acids. V lost 4 bases, J lost 6 bases, and 17 bases lay in between. The germline CDR1 and CDR2 sequences are MGHRA and YSYEKL. For the CDR3, the DNA is TGCGCCAGCAGCCTACAAGGAGGCAGAGGGGATACGCAGTATTTT. The encoded protein is CASSLQGGRGDTQYF.

The chain combines TRBV6-2 or TRBV6-3 with TRBJ2-6; D possibly matches TRBD1 or TRBD2 (5 bases each). This CDR3 region has 19 residues. Per germline, CDR1 MNHEY and CDR2 SVGEGT. Deletions cut 0 bases from V and 0 bases from J, with 15 bases between. CDR3 in amino acids: CASSYSLGDTSSGANVLTF. DNA for the CDR3: TGTGCCAGCAGTTACTCGTTGGGGGATACCAGCTCTGGGGCCAACGTCCTGACTTTC.

The V call is TRBV12-3 or TRBV12-4, the J call TRBJ2-1; D might be TRBD1 or TRBD2, each matching 6 bases. This CDR3 is built from 16 residues. Trimming removed 2 bases at V and 6 bases at J, with 17 bases between. The CDR3 DNA is TGTGCCAGCAGTTTAATGGGGGGCGCATTCAGCAATGAGCAGTTCTTC. As protein: CASSLMGGAFSNEQFF.

This clonotype was detected a few times. The CDR3 is CSARGGRFMLEQYF. CDR3 sequence (DNA): TGCAGTGCTAGAGGCGGGAGATTCATGTTGGAGCAGTACTTC. The chain joins TRBV20-1 to TRBJ2-4; 7 bases are a match to TRBD2. The germline V gene encodes CDR1 DFQATT and CDR2 SNEGSKA (reference sequence). J gave up 13 bases and V 1 base, and 13 bases lay outside the gene matches. CDR3 size: 14 residues.

This clonotype was seen only once. CDR3: CASTPPGGLSNQPQHF. The CDR3 coding sequence is TGTGCCAGCACCCCACCTGGGGGGCTCAGCAATCAGCCCCAGCATTTT. The genes are TRBV28 and TRBJ1-5; tentative D call: TRBD1 (6 bases). The CDR3 has 16 amino acids. The germline gives CDR1 MDHEN, CDR2 SYDVKM. V shed 7 bases and J shed 1 base, with 17 bases lying between them.

The chain couples TRBV21-1 to TRBJ2-5; TRBD2, the table's D call, lacks a check against the DNA. TRBV21-1 is noted as a pseudogene. The CDR3 has 17 residues. CDR3 residues: CASRGGTSGRAEETQYF. The CDR3 DNA follows: TGTGCCAGCAGAGGAGGGACTAGCGGGAGGGCGGAAGAGACCCAGTACTTC.

Remarks on this clonotype: A read error may account for a junction end that differs from germline. This rearrangement joins TRBV7-7 to TRBJ2-1, with 11 bases that match TRBD2. CDR3 length: 19 amino acids. CDR1 is SSHAT and CDR2 is FNYEAQ in the germline V gene (reference sequence). CDR3 coding DNA: TGTGCTAGCAGCTTACTACCCCTGAATAGCGGGAGGGACGACAATGAGCAGTTCTTC. Translated: CASSLLPLNSGRDDNEQFF.

The chain links TRBV7-6 to TRBJ2-7; 7 nucleotides match TRBD1. The DNA end is more similar to TRBJ2-5, so the J call may be wrong. The CDR3 runs 15 residues. CDR1 and CDR2 (germline): SGHVS, FNYEAQ. CDR3 region: CASSLARGLRETQYF. CDR3 nucleotides: TGTGCCAGCAGCTTAGCGAGGGGGCTCCGCGAGACCCAGTACTTC.

V and J are TRBV7-9 and TRBJ2-1, with D perhaps TRBD1 (6 bases). Germline values: CDR1 SEHNR, CDR2 FQNEAQ (reference sequence). The CDR3 totals 14 residues. With 5 bases removed from V and 6 bases from J, the gap between germline ends came to 14 bases. CDR3 coding DNA: TGTGCCAGCAGCACCCGGGACACTATCAATGAGCAGTTCTTC. This gives the protein CASSTRDTINEQFF.

J is TRBJ1-5 and V is TRBV4-1; TRBD1 is a possible D gene (5 bases). V shed 4 bases and J shed 8 bases, with 21 bases lying between them. The CDR3 length is 16 residues. In germline, CDR1 is MGHRA, CDR2 YSYEKL. CDR3 protein: CASSPNFSGTGEPQHF. CDR3 sequence (DNA): TGCGCCAGCAGCCCTAACTTCTCCGGGACCGGGGAGCCCCAGCATTTT.

This clonotype was counted between two and nine times. The chain combines TRBV7-4 with TRBJ1-5; D not resolved. The CDR3 has 11 residues. Per germline, CDR1 SGHVT and CDR2 SQSDAQ. V was pared by 4 bases and J by 4 bases, with 2 bases between. The DNA for the CDR3 is TGTGCCAGCAGCTCAAATCAGCCCCAGCATTTT. This sequence encodes CASSSNQPQHF.

The rearrangement links TRBV6-2 or TRBV6-3 to TRBJ2-5; no firm D call. The DNA end favors TRBJ2-4, so the J call may be wrong. This CDR3 has 15 amino acids. Germline loops: CDR1 MNHEY, CDR2 SVGEGT. The CDR3 region has the DNA TGTGCCAGCAGAAGATCAGTACTCGGCAAAAACATTCAGTACTTC. As protein: CASRRSVLGKNIQYF.

The rearrangement joins TRBV27 to TRBJ2-4, with 7 bases that match TRBD1. The J call may be wrong; the DNA end is better matched by TRBJ2-7. The CDR3 has 16 amino acids. Per the germline V gene, CDR1 is MNHEY and CDR2 is SMNVEV (reference sequence). CDR3 sequence (DNA): TGTGCCAGCAGTAATCAGAACAGGGGCCCCCTTTACGAGCAGTACTTC. Its protein is CASSNQNRGPLYEQYF.

In this sample, this clonotype turned up a few times. The V call is TRBV29-1, the J call TRBJ2-5; the D is unclear. V lost 4 bases and J lost 1, with 10 bases in between. CDR1 and CDR2 from the germline V gene are SQVTM and ANQGSEA. This CDR3 comprises 13 residues. The CDR3 bases are TGCAGCGTTGTGGCGGTCACCCAAGAGACCCAGTACTTC. It codes for CSVVAVTQETQYF.

This clonotype was seen only once. The chain is built from TRBV5-1 and TRBJ2-7; 10 nucleotides agree with TRBD2. The germline gives CDR1 SGHRS, CDR2 YFSETQ. The trim removed 5 bases at V and 2 bases at J, leaving 4 bases unmatched. The CDR3 totals 14 residues. The chain's CDR3 is CASRGTSEAYEQYF. CDR3 nucleotide sequence: TGCGCCAGCAGGGGGACTAGCGAGGCCTACGAGCAGTACTTC.

This clonotype was observed a handful of times. The chain employs TRBV20-1 and TRBJ1-1; a weak D match, TRBD1 (5 bases). The CDR3 has 14 amino acids. Deletions cut 2 bases from V and 6 bases from J, with 16 bases between. Germline V gives CDR1 DFQATT, CDR2 SNEGSKA (reference sequence). In nucleotides, the CDR3 is TGCAGTGCTAGACTACCTGCCCAGGGCGCTGAAGCTTTCTTT. This encodes CSARLPAQGAEAFF.

This clonotype has more than one count but fewer than ten. The J gene is TRBJ2-3, the V gene TRBV7-9; D gene ambiguous. The CDR3 contains 12 residues. Trimming stripped 5 bases from V and 6 bases from J, with 9 bases between. Germline CDR1 is SEHNR and CDR2 is FQNEAQ (reference sequence). CDR3 in amino acids: CASSPLADTQYF. CDR3 DNA sequence: TGTGCCAGCAGCCCCCTGGCGGATACGCAGTATTTT.

The chain combines TRBV5-8 with TRBJ2-5, with 8 nucleotides matching TRBD2. CDR3 size: 15 residues. V trimming: 4 bases; J trimming: 7 bases; junction bases outside the gene matches: 12. Germline values: CDR1 SGHTS, CDR2 YDEGEE. The CDR3 protein is CASSPGLVQLRTQYF. The CDR3 DNA reads TGTGCCAGCAGCCCGGGACTAGTTCAGTTGCGGACCCAGTACTTC.

This clonotype showed up just a few times. V usage is TRBV20-1 and J usage is TRBJ1-2, with TRBD1 matching 9 bases. The V segment lost 6 bases and the J segment 6 bases; nucleotides outside the gene matches: 14. The CDR3 sequence is 15 residues long. In germline, CDR1 is DFQATT, CDR2 SNEGSKA (reference sequence). This CDR3 is CSARDPDRGMDGYTF. The CDR3 nucleotides are TGCAGTGCAAGGGACCCCGACAGGGGGATGGATGGCTACACCTTC.